The 10 T cell receptor beta chains listed next were all sequenced from one sample in a study of shared clonotypes between healthy human individuals (dated by TCRdb to between 2020 and 2021). The library came from the immunoSEQ multiplex PCR assay. TCRdb took this table from immuneACCESS and kept in-frame rearrangements with V and J called. Such tables lack part of the clones; where checked against another copy, unresolved V genes explain under half of the gap, and the rest is unexplained. For this sample there are under 650,000 clones; 95% to 97% appear just once. Of the sample, approximately 0.06% is held by the ten largest clones. Sequencing used naive CD4+ T cells sorted from blood. The sample's cell subset or site label, in plain terms: CD45RA+ positively selected. The origin of the receptors is a woman aged 25 to 39 in good health.

Regarding this clone: Other DNA sequences from this sample encode an identical CDR3 as well. The chain carries TRBV20-1 and TRBJ2-2; D ambiguous. Germline loops: CDR1 DFQATT, CDR2 SNEGSKA (reference sequence). The ends were cut back, 1 base at V and 6 bases at J, with 3 bases in the middle. The length of the CDR3 is 11 residues. This CDR3 is CSARGSGELFF. Here the CDR3 DNA reads TGCAGTGCTAGAGGATCCGGGGAGCTGTTTTTT.

The J gene is TRBJ1-1, the V gene TRBV10-3; 7 positions agree with TRBD1. Trimming removed 6 bases from V and 1 base from J; junction bases left unmatched: 5. CDR3 length equals 14 residues. Germline assignment: CDR1 ENHRY and CDR2 SYGVKD. The chain's CDR3 is CAISGQETNTEAFF. In nucleotides, the CDR3 is TGTGCCATCAGCGGACAGGAGACGAACACTGAAGCTTTCTTT.

This chain links TRBV10-3 with TRBJ2-5; D is ambiguous. The V end was cut by 2 bases, the J end by 8 bases, with 12 bases between. Per the germline V gene, CDR1 is ENHRY and CDR2 is SYGVKD. The CDR3 sequence is 13 residues long. CDR3 sequence: CAISETPENTQYF. As DNA, the CDR3 is TGTGCCATCAGTGAGACCCCTGAGAATACCCAGTACTTC.

This chain uses TRBV2 with TRBJ2-1; 8 nucleotides align to TRBD2. CDR1 SNHLY and CDR2 FYNNEI come from the germline V gene. The CDR3 is 19 residues long. Losses at the gene ends were 7 bases for V and 0 bases for J; bases not matched to a gene: 17. This CDR3 reads CASKPGLDRTWGSYNEQFF. CDR3 nucleotide sequence: TGTGCCAGCAAGCCGGGACTAGATCGTACCTGGGGCTCCTACAATGAGCAGTTCTTC.

The V gene is TRBV5-6, the J gene TRBJ2-7; tentative D call: TRBD2 (5 bases). The CDR3 contains 14 residues. The V gene lost 4 bases and the J gene lost 2 bases, with 13 bases spanning the gap. CDR1 SGHDT and CDR2 YYEEEE come from the germline V gene. CDR3 coding DNA: TGTGCCAGCAGCACCCCCGGGGAACCCTACGAGCAGTACTTC. This sequence encodes CASSTPGEPYEQYF.

The V call is TRBV7-8, the J call TRBJ2-3; 9 bases are a match to TRBD2. Trimming cost V 9 bases and J 4 bases; bases outside gene matches: 5. This CDR3 has 13 residues. Germline CDR1 is SGHVS and CDR2 is FQNEAQ. CDR3 residues: CASSGRMADTQYF. The CDR3 DNA reads TGTGCCAGTAGCGGGAGAATGGCAGATACGCAGTATTTT.

This clone was seen a single time. V is TRBV19 and J is TRBJ2-3; unclear D gene. Trimming left V 4 bases short and J 0 bases short, with 8 bases between. The CDR3 sequence is 14 residues long. CDR1 and CDR2 from the germline V gene are LNHDA and SQIVND (reference sequence). CDR3 nucleotides: TGTGCCAGTAGTAGGCTGCCTAGCACAGATACGCAGTATTTT. This encodes CASSRLPSTDTQYF.

CDR3 sequence reads: CASSPPGSGETQYF. In nucleotides, the CDR3 is TGTGCCAGCTCCCCTCCCGGGAGCGGAGAGACCCAGTACTTC. The chain joins TRBV7-2 to TRBJ2-5; the D gene is possibly TRBD2 (6 bases). V lost 8 bases and J lost 4, with 17 bases in between. Germline V gene data show CDR1 as SGHTA and CDR2 as FQGNSA. The CDR3 consists of 14 residues.

The chain uses TRBV6-1 and TRBJ2-7; 10 nucleotides agree with TRBD1. V shed 6 bases and J 6 bases; nucleotides not matched to a gene: 8. The germline CDR1 and CDR2 sequences are MNHNS and SASEGT. CDR3 length: 14 amino acids. The CDR3 region is CASRVRQGAFEQYF. CDR3 nucleotides: TGTGCCAGCAGGGTCAGACAGGGGGCCTTCGAGCAGTACTTC.

The count of this clone is one. The rearrangement links TRBV28 to TRBJ1-1; 7 bases fit TRBD1. From germline, CDR1 is MDHEN and CDR2 SYDVKM. Losses at the gene ends were 1 base for V and 4 bases for J; bases not matched to a gene: 6. The CDR3 has 15 amino acids. The DNA of the CDR3 is TGTGCCAGCAGTTTATCAGCCAGGGGGGTCACTGAAGCTTTCTTT. Translated, it gives CASSLSARGVTEAFF.